This T cell receptor beta chain was retrieved from a study of T cell responses to AZD1222 COVID-19 vaccine. Using immunoSEQ multiplex PCR, the repertoire was profiled, and TCRdb retains in-frame clones only, with some absent. The repertoire includes about 83,000 clones, 75% to 95% of them detected once, and around 26% sits in the top ten. Germline lookup yields CDR1 LNHDA and CDR2 SQIVND (reference sequence). This CDR3 has 15 residues. Trimming took 5 bases from V and 2 from J, leaving 14 bases between them. Study findings and constraints: Baseline serology detected seropositivity in only six or seven AZD1222 recipients.

A remark on this clone: Its antigen remains unknown.

This sequence was found in an adult who received the AZD1222 COVID-19 vaccine. The V gene is TRBV19, the J gene TRBJ2-3, with D unresolved. Material: peripheral blood, obtained 28 days after the second AZD1222 dose. DNA for the CDR3: TGTGCCAGTAGTTTGGGGTCTTCACTCACAGATACGCAGTATTTT. Its translation is CASSLGSSLTDTQYF.